What follows is one TCR beta chain and its context. Its antigen is still unknown. The sample is drawn from a study of EBV T-cell therapy then PD-1 blockade in nasopharyngeal carcinoma. Treatment specified: AdE1-LMPpoly-expanded autologous EBV-specific T-cell therapy followed by anti-PD-1 nivolumab. This CDR3 is 14 amino acids long. Germline lookup yields CDR1 SGHNT and CDR2 YENEEA. V gave up 0 bases and J gave up 7 bases; unmatched junction bases: 3. Some clones are missing from TCRdb's copy, which holds only in-frame ones; the method was immunoSEQ multiplex PCR. This table has under 20,000 clones, about four fifths appearing once.

The chain carries TRBV11-3 and TRBJ2-1; 7 bases map to TRBD2. This sequence was found in a man aged 35-49 years with nasopharyngeal carcinoma. The sample consisted of CD8+ T cells from blood, taken between days 30 and 35 from a patient whose treatment included autologous EBV-specific T cells and nivolumab. The CDR3 sequence is CASSLEGGGNEQFF. As DNA, the CDR3 is TGTGCCAGCAGCTTAGAAGGCGGGGGAAATGAGCAGTTCTTC.